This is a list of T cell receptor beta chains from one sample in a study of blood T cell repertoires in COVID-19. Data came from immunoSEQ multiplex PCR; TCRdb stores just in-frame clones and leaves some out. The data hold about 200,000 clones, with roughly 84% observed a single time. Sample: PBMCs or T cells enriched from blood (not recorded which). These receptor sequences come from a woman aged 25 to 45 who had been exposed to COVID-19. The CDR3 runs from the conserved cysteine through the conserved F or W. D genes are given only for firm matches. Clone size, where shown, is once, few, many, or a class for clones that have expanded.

CDR3: CASSNWDSLNTEAFF
DNA: TGTGCCAGCAGCAACTGGGACAGCTTGAACACTGAAGCTTTCTTT
J: TRBJ1-1
D: NA
size: NA
V: TRBV21-1

CDR3: CASSLSHRDDRGLEAFF
DNA: TGTGCCAGCAGCCTATCGCACCGAGACGACAGGGGCCTTGAAGCTTTCTTT
J: TRBJ1-1
D: TRBD1
size: once
V: TRBV14

CDR3: CASSLVSGTTNEYF
DNA: TGTGCCAGCAGCTTAGTATCCGGGACTACTAATGAGTACTTC
J: TRBJ2-5
D: TRBD2
size: NA
V: TRBV7-9

CDR3: CASSEQGKDQPQHF
DNA: TGTGCCAGCAGCGAGCAGGGGAAAGATCAGCCCCAGCATTTT
J: TRBJ1-5
D: NA
size: NA
V: TRBV9

CDR3: CASSQTRDRGKHADTQYF
DNA: TGCGCCAGCAGCCAAACCCGGGACAGGGGCAAGCACGCAGATACGCAGTATTTT
J: TRBJ2-3
D: TRBD1
size: NA
V: TRBV4-1

CDR3: CASSPRLAGVGGEQYF
DNA: TGTGCCAGCAGCCCTCGACTAGCGGGGGTCGGTGGCGAGCAGTACTTC
J: TRBJ2-7
D: TRBD2
size: NA
V: TRBV13

CDR3: CAWSLAGVGYGYTF
DNA: TGTGCCTGGAGTCTGGCAGGGGTTGGCTATGGCTACACCTTC
J: TRBJ1-2
D: NA
size: few
V: TRBV30

CDR3: CASSQDWTTDEQFF
DNA: TGTGCCAGCAGCCAAGATTGGACTACGGACGAGCAGTTCTTC
J: TRBJ2-1
D: NA
size: NA
V: TRBV14

CDR3: CASSTSGGSYNEQFF
DNA: TGTGCCAGCAGCACAAGCGGGGGGTCCTACAATGAGCAGTTCTTC
J: TRBJ2-1
D: TRBD2
size: NA
V: TRBV5-4

CDR3: CASKNSGRGPTYEQYF
DNA: TGTGCCAGCAAAAATTCCGGCAGGGGCCCCACCTACGAGCAGTACTTC
J: TRBJ2-7
D: NA
size: NA
V: TRBV27

CDR3: CASSKGLSSNQPQHF
DNA: TGTGCCAGCAGCAAGGGGCTGAGTAGCAATCAGCCCCAGCATTTT
J: TRBJ1-5
D: NA
size: NA
V: TRBV21-1

CDR3: CASSQERGLAGGHYEQYF
DNA: TGCGCCAGCAGCCAAGAACGGGGACTAGCGGGGGGACACTACGAGCAGTACTTC
J: TRBJ2-7
D: TRBD2
size: NA
V: TRBV4-1

CDR3: CAILGGSEETQYF
DNA: TGTGCCATCTTGGGGGGGTCAGAAGAGACCCAGTACTTC
J: TRBJ2-5
D: TRBD2
size: NA
V: TRBV10-3

CDR3: CASRTRGQQPQHF
DNA: TGTGCCAGCAGAACCCGGGGACAACAGCCCCAGCATTTT
J: TRBJ1-5
D: NA
size: NA
V: TRBV28

CDR3: CSAVDQTGTKPYEQYF
DNA: TGCAGCGCCGTCGATCAGACAGGGACGAAGCCCTACGAGCAGTACTTC
J: TRBJ2-7
D: TRBD1
size: NA
V: TRBV29-1

CDR3: CASSSGGGAYGYTF
DNA: TGTGCCAGCAGCTCAGGAGGGGGGGCCTATGGCTACACCTTC
J: TRBJ1-2
D: NA
size: NA
V: TRBV6-5

CDR3: CASSQGVGTANTEAFF
DNA: TGTGCCAGCAGCCAGGGTGTCGGGACAGCGAACACTGAAGCTTTCTTT
J: TRBJ1-1
D: TRBD1
size: NA
V: TRBV4-2

CDR3: CASSQAKTGQGPYEQYF
DNA: TGTGCCAGCAGCCAAGCCAAGACCGGACAGGGACCCTACGAGCAGTACTTC
J: TRBJ2-7
D: TRBD1
size: NA
V: TRBV3-1/TRBV3-2

CDR3: CASSLGGLAASYEQYF
DNA: TGTGCCAGCAGCTTAGGGGGACTAGCGGCATCCTACGAGCAGTACTTC
J: TRBJ2-7
D: TRBD2
size: NA
V: TRBV7-2

CDR3: CSVGGHTNQPQHF
DNA: TGCAGCGTTGGGGGACATACTAATCAGCCCCAGCATTTT
J: TRBJ1-5
D: NA
size: once
V: TRBV29-1

CDR3: CASGEAGRHYGYTF
DNA: TGTGCCAGCGGAGAGGCGGGACGGCACTATGGCTACACCTTC
J: TRBJ1-2
D: NA
size: NA
V: TRBV2

CDR3: CASSQDAGGSYEQYF
DNA: TGTGCCAGCAGCCAGGACGCGGGGGGGTCCTACGAGCAGTACTTC
J: TRBJ2-7
D: TRBD2
size: NA
V: TRBV4-2

CDR3: CASRMDSITETQYF
DNA: TGTGCCAGCAGGATGGACAGTATTACGGAGACCCAGTACTTC
J: TRBJ2-5
D: NA
size: once
V: TRBV7-2

CDR3: CASSLGGTTVLPNYGYTF
DNA: TGCGCCAGCAGCTTGGGGGGAACGACAGTCCTTCCTAACTATGGCTACACCTTC
J: TRBJ1-2
D: NA
size: NA
V: TRBV5-1

CDR3: CAISGGSNSPLHF
DNA: TGTGCCATCAGTGGAGGAAGTAATTCACCCCTCCACTTT
J: TRBJ1-6
D: NA
size: NA
V: TRBV10-3

CDR3: CASSARGGDNEQFF
DNA: TGCGCCAGCAGCGCTCGGGGGGGAGACAATGAGCAGTTCTTC
J: TRBJ2-1
D: TRBD2
size: NA
V: TRBV5-1

CDR3: CSGESSYNEQFF
DNA: TGCAGCGGAGAAAGCTCCTACAATGAGCAGTTCTTC
J: TRBJ2-1
D: NA
size: NA
V: TRBV29-1

CDR3: CASSQEFGGADTDTQYF
DNA: TGTGCCAGCAGCCAAGAGTTTGGGGGGGCGGACACAGATACGCAGTATTTT
J: TRBJ2-3
D: NA
size: few
V: TRBV3-1/TRBV3-2

CDR3: CASSRDSYEQYF
DNA: TGTGCCAGCAGCCGGGACTCCTACGAGCAGTACTTC
J: TRBJ2-7
D: NA
size: NA
V: TRBV12-3/TRBV12-4

CDR3: CASSQDFQGLYYGYTF
DNA: TGCGCCAGCAGCCAAGATTTCCAGGGGTTATACTATGGCTACACCTTC
J: TRBJ1-2
D: NA
size: NA
V: TRBV4-3

CDR3: CASSTPGTGSNEKLFF
DNA: TGTGCCAGCAGCACCCCCGGGACAGGGTCGAATGAAAAACTGTTTTTT
J: TRBJ1-4
D: TRBD1
size: NA
V: TRBV9

CDR3: CASSSLGGTGDKLYGYTF
DNA: TGTGCCAGCAGCTCCTTAGGCGGGACAGGGGACAAACTCTATGGCTACACCTTC
J: TRBJ1-2
D: TRBD1
size: NA
V: TRBV11-2

CDR3: CASSPSGTGSEKLFF
DNA: TGTGCCAGCAGCCCGTCCGGGACAGGGAGCGAAAAACTGTTTTTT
J: TRBJ1-4
D: TRBD1
size: NA
V: TRBV3-1/TRBV3-2

CDR3: CASSQVQGDEKLFF
DNA: TGCGCCAGCAGCCAAGTCCAAGGGGATGAAAAACTGTTTTTT
J: TRBJ1-4
D: NA
size: NA
V: TRBV4-1

CDR3: CASSPDRGPLANTEAFF
DNA: TGCGCCAGCAGCCCCGACAGGGGGCCGCTTGCGAACACTGAAGCTTTCTTT
J: TRBJ1-1
D: TRBD1
size: NA
V: TRBV10-1

CDR3: CASRPREGSRTEAFF
DNA: TGTGCCAGCAGACCCCGGGAGGGGTCGCGTACTGAAGCTTTCTTT
J: TRBJ1-1
D: NA
size: NA
V: TRBV11-2

CDR3: CASSTDRDQPQHF
DNA: TGTGCCAGTAGCACGGACAGGGATCAGCCCCAGCATTTT
J: TRBJ1-5
D: TRBD1
size: NA
V: TRBV19

CDR3: CASSGGQGEADTQYF
DNA: TGTGCCAGCAGCGGCGGACAGGGAGAAGCAGATACGCAGTATTTT
J: TRBJ2-3
D: TRBD1
size: NA
V: TRBV6-5

CDR3: CASSEFVNTEAFF
DNA: TGTGCCAGCAGTGAATTTGTAAACACTGAAGCTTTCTTT
J: TRBJ1-1
D: NA
size: NA
V: TRBV6-4

CDR3: CASSVDGQEYYEQYF
DNA: TGTGCCAGCAGCGTTGACGGACAGGAGTACTACGAGCAGTACTTC
J: TRBJ2-7
D: TRBD1
size: NA
V: TRBV9

CDR3: CASSPPGGSSNGYTF
DNA: TGTGCCAGCAGTCCGCCAGGGGGGAGCTCCAATGGCTACACCTTC
J: TRBJ1-2
D: TRBD1
size: NA
V: TRBV6-2/TRBV6-3

CDR3: CASSPGQGANQPQHF
DNA: TGTGCCAGTAGTCCCGGACAGGGGGCCAATCAGCCCCAGCATTTT
J: TRBJ1-5
D: TRBD1
size: NA
V: TRBV19

CDR3: CASSIGRKGTFNSGNTIYF
DNA: TGTGCCAGCAGCATAGGACGGAAGGGGACTTTCAACTCTGGAAACACCATATATTTT
J: TRBJ1-3
D: NA
size: NA
V: TRBV7-9

CDR3: CASSVVRGTGSPSNYGYTF
DNA: TGTGCCAGCAGCGTAGTGAGAGGAACAGGGAGTCCTTCTAACTATGGCTACACCTTC
J: TRBJ1-2
D: NA
size: NA
V: TRBV9

CDR3: CASSREARSGEQYF
DNA: TGCGCCAGCAGCCGGGAGGCGCGTAGTGGGGAGCAGTACTTC
J: TRBJ2-7
D: NA
size: once
V: TRBV4-1

CDR3: CASSESIGGESPLHF
DNA: TGCGCCAGCAGTGAGTCGATCGGAGGGGAATCACCCCTCCACTTT
J: TRBJ1-6
D: NA
size: NA
V: TRBV10-1

CDR3: CASSLNPGGTYEQYF
DNA: TGTGCCAGCAGCTTAAATCCCGGGGGGACCTACGAGCAGTACTTC
J: TRBJ2-7
D: TRBD2
size: few
V: TRBV11-2

CDR3: CASSLEGHMNTEAFF
DNA: TGCGCCAGCAGCTTGGAAGGACACATGAACACTGAAGCTTTCTTT
J: TRBJ1-1
D: NA
size: once
V: TRBV5-1

CDR3: CASSSQTARSGNTIYF
DNA: TGTGCCAGCAGTTCCCAAACAGCTCGCTCTGGAAACACCATATATTTT
J: TRBJ1-3
D: NA
size: NA
V: TRBV27

CDR3: CAISAQGRTDTQYF
DNA: TGTGCCATCAGTGCGCAGGGCAGAACAGATACGCAGTATTTT
J: TRBJ2-3
D: NA
size: NA
V: TRBV10-3